The subject of this entry is one T cell receptor beta chain. Its antigen is not known. This record belongs to a study of blood T cells in healthy people across ages. This CDR3 region has 18 residues. With V trimmed by 4 bases and J by 6 bases, 17 bases remained unmatched. Germline lookup yields CDR1 SGHTA and CDR2 FQGNSA. Overall study results and limits: Donor CMV status was unknown, possibly confounding expanded clonotype changes.

Sample-barcoded 5' priming and a J-beta primer mix drove a second PCR of about 7 to 12 cycles. TCRdb ran MiXCR on the 5' RACE reads and lists one entry per CDR3 protein. The sample has just over 1 million distinct CDR3 sequences, 40% to 55% seen once. Aged roughly 6 to 90, donors were systemically healthy Caucasians from Russia. Donors gave roughly 9.1 milliliters of peripheral blood apiece. Sequencing used blood. The chain combines TRBV7-2 with TRBJ2-5; 10 bases fit TRBD2. This clonotype originated in a woman aged 60-70 years in good health. CDR3 sequence reads: CASSYGGGGPSGRKTQYF. The CDR3 bases are TGTGCCAGCAGCTATGGGGGGGGTGGGCCTAGCGGGAGAAAGACCCAGTACTTC.